This TCR beta chain was sequenced for a study of cytomegalovirus exposure and HLA in healthy donors. The germline CDR1 and CDR2 sequences are MDHEN and SYDVKM. This CDR3 contains 14 residues. Trimming at V came to 7 bases and at J to 9 bases, leaving 15 bases not matched to a gene. The study ran its PCR with 60 Vbeta and 13 Jbeta primers. The repertoire was sequenced with immunoSEQ multiplex PCR; TCRdb's copy has only in-frame clones and lacks some. The sample lists about 110,000 clones; 60% to 80% were seen once. The chain has TRBV28 and TRBJ2-7; 7 bases match TRBD1. The source of this sequence is a man in his forties or fifties in good health and CMV-seropositive. Source material: PBMCs. The CDR3 spells CASTRPGQVQGQYF. In DNA, the CDR3 is TGTGCCAGCACCCGCCCCGGACAGGTCCAGGGGCAGTACTTC. The full variable domain, its missing parts supplied by reference TRBV28 and TRBJ2-7, is DVKVTQSSRYLVKRTGEKVFLECVQDMDHENMFWYRQDPGLGLRLIYFSYDVKMKEKGDIPEGYSVSREKKERFSLILESASTNQTSMYLCASTRPGQVQGQYFGPGTRLTVT.